This T cell receptor beta chain was captured by sequencing in a study of somatic mutations in cytotoxic T cells in rheumatoid arthritis. Study background: Flow-sorting brought some V beta antibody-stained T-cell populations to nearly 100% purity, V beta1+ cells sequenced for TCRB among them. Whole-study findings and limits: Rising age went with increasing CD8+ clonality in rheumatoid arthritis patients; healthy controls showed no such increase. Of approximately 70 patients, 7 to 9 had a largest CD8+ clone that exceeded 20% of CD8+ cells.

Here immunoSEQ multiplex PCR was the method, and the copy in TCRdb shows in-frame clones only, minus some. This table holds roughly 32,000 clones, 75% to 85% found once. On this clone itself: Its antigen is as yet unknown.

CDR3 length: 15 residues. Deletions cut 4 bases from V and 3 bases from J, with 12 bases between. From germline, CDR1 is SGHTA and CDR2 FQGTGA. The sample taken for sequencing was CD8+ T cells sorted from blood. The J gene is TRBJ2-2, the V gene TRBV7-3; D might be TRBD1 (6 bases). The receptor was derived from an adult with rheumatoid arthritis. Written as DNA, the CDR3 is TGTGCCAGCAGCTCCTTTCGGACAGACACCGGGGAGCTGTTTTTT. The encoded protein is CASSSFRTDTGELFF.